This T cell receptor beta chain came from a study of Ad26.COV2.S vaccination and SARS-CoV-2 variants. Across the whole study: Dosing was one shot or two shots 56 days apart. Study-level results: In TCR breadth and depth analyses, total T cell responses may have been underestimated. Placebo recipients had lower spike-specific TCR breadth than vaccine recipients.

Details on this clone: Its specificity is not known. Distinct nucleotide sequences in the sample also encode this CDR3.

Treatment meaning: 15 to 20 received Ad26.COV2.S at low or high dose, single or two shots; about five received placebo; per-sample allocation not given. Each sample was drawn 63 days after the first injection (of vaccine or placebo). The administered vaccine (an Ad26 vector) expressed Wuhan-strain SARS-CoV-2 spike. The CDR3 contains 12 residues. J lost 6 bases, V lost 6 bases, and 3 bases had no gene match. CDR1 SQVTM and CDR2 ANQGSEA come from the germline V gene. Clones were sequenced by immunoSEQ multiplex PCR, and TCRdb holds only the in-frame ones, with some missing. The top ten hold roughly 1.5% of the sample, which has about 680,000 clones, roughly 90% seen once.

This sequence was found in a person aged 18-65 years who received the Ad26.COV2.S COVID-19 vaccine or a placebo. The chain combines TRBV29-1 with TRBJ1-5, with TRBD1 matching over 9 bases. The source was peripheral blood, collected in a trial of Ad26.COV2.S vaccine versus placebo. For the CDR3, the DNA is TGCAGCGTGGGACAGGGTCGTCAGCCCCAGCATTTT. This encodes CSVGQGRQPQHF. The full variable domain, in which reference TRBV29-1 and TRBJ1-5 provide the parts outside the CDR3, is SAVISQKPSRDICQRGTSLTIQCQVDSQVTMMFWYRQQPGQSLTLIATANQGSEATYESGFVIDKFPISRPNLTFSTLTVSNMSPEDSSIYLCSVGQGRQPQHFGDGTRLSIL.